Sequencing of this T cell receptor beta chain was carried out in a study of shared clonotypes between healthy human individuals (TCRdb year 2020). Study-level background: The cohort comprised a couple of women and three men aged 18 to 49 years. Each donor's leukapheresis produced roughly between roughly 0.85 and 9.5 billion PBMCs. Blood TCR repertoires of a handful of healthy adults were deeply sequenced to estimate repertoire size and the extent of clonotype sharing between individuals. Libraries were prepared and TCR repertoires were sequenced by different laboratories using diverse techniques, in order to increase sequencing depth and limit assay-specific biases. For each donor, three plates each were used for CD4 naive and CD4 memory, two plates were used for CD8 naive, and one plate was used for CD8 memory. Points the paper makes about the study in general: Naive subsets generally had larger estimated clonotype richness than memory subsets. Even with the large sequencing depth, rarefaction of the sorted-subset datasets indicated that sequencing was incomplete. Based on pairwise subsampling, the degree of clonotype sharing among donors was expected to be affected by sequencing depth. Sampling was restricted to blood, and TCR repertoires in tissues likely differ from the TCR repertoires found in blood. Compared with non-shared clonotypes, clonotypes shared by all four sorted-subset donors had higher generation probabilities. Because the study included a small number of donors, the genetic and exposure-history diversity represented was limited. When several donors were compared, the shared fraction of clonotypes was 5% to 6.5% for naive CD4, 3.5% to 4% for naive CD8, more than 2% for memory CD4, and less than 0.45% for memory CD8.

Notes on this clone: This clone's antigen is unknown. The record has no base qualities; no much larger clone is one base away.

CD8 naive samples were obtained by positive selection for CCR7 among CD45RO-negative cells, yielding a CD45RA+CCR7+ population from which TemRA cells were excluded. Healthy HIV-negative adults with no recently reported acute infections or vaccinations were included as donors. Every donor was a Caucasian adult living in Nashville, Tennessee, USA. Blood was obtained by leukapheresis, after which PBMCs were separated by Ficoll-Histopaque density gradient centrifugation and cryopreserved in liquid nitrogen vapor phase. Analytical flow cytometry was used to check the purity and quantity of each magnetically sorted T cell population. Each sorted fraction had its genomic DNA isolated and then quantified by UV absorbance on a Nanodrop 2000c. Using the deep immunoSEQ assay, multiplex PCR amplified TCR CDR3 regions from genomic DNA. Extracted genomic DNA from each cell subset was distributed evenly across all wells of several immunoSEQ 96-well plates, and each plate was treated as a replicate. For sorted subsets, roughly 0.2 ug genomic DNA, equal to tens of thousands of T cell genomes, was loaded into each replicate PCR. Purified libraries were measured with a Qubit 3.0 fluorometer, size-checked on a Bioanalyzer 2100, and measured again with the KAPA Library Quantification kit. Every immunoSEQ 96-well plate was sequenced on a dedicated single-read 150-cycle Illumina NextSeq 550 flow cell. The study's own analysis went as follows. Because the immunoSEQ output held only junctional sequences and lacked quality scores, the filtering could not match the filtering applied to full-length reads. Sequences were annotated with PyIR, a Python wrapper for IgBLAST v1.9, and V/J genes and CDR3 were assigned using IMGT germline references. Reads were removed for weak V/J assignments (E-value above 1e-6), missing CDR3, stop codons, out-of-frame junctions, or ambiguous translated residues. A V3J clonotype was defined by an identical inferred V gene, J gene, and CDR3 amino acid sequence. Percentage overlap between repertoires was computed as shared unique clonotypes divided by the size of the smaller repertoire. Repertoire richness was assessed with RTK rarefaction, the Chao1 estimator, and Recon v2.1 estimates of unobserved clonotypes. Generation probabilities were computed with OLGA for all TCRbeta clonotypes obtained by the gDNA method from a handful of donors. The immuneACCESS repertoire file appears here via TCRdb, limited to in-frame rearrangements. These files lack a portion of the clones; in checked studies, under half of the deficit traces to unresolved V genes, and the cause of the others is not known. The V and J calls and clone size come from that table; D and trimming were worked out from the DNA. Across this sample there are 600,000 or so clones, with more than 95% seen only once. Of the sample, 0.25% to 0.35% is held by the ten largest clones.

CDR1 and CDR2 are drawn from the germline V gene: LGHNA, YSLEER. The CDR3 starts with the cysteine, ends with the phenylalanine, and has 14 residues. The CDR3 DNA has 42 bases and is translated from base 1. Trimming at the junction amounts to 0 bases on V and 6 bases on J, and the germline ends lie 9 bases apart. The sequence is built from TRBV4-3 and TRBJ2-1; no D segment can be confidently identified. What was sequenced was naive CD8+ T cells sorted from blood. The cell subset or site label on this specimen signifies: CD45RA+CCR7+. This TCR was sampled from a man aged 30 to 45 in good health. The DNA sequence follows: TGCGCCAGCAGCCAAGAAATAACCATCAATGAGCAGTTCTTC. Its protein product is CASSQEITINEQFF.